Detailed here is one T cell receptor beta chain. Its antigen is unidentified. The sample is drawn from a study of CD8+ T cells in alopecia areata. The study's findings and limits: Scalp samples also contribute reads from the resident alphabeta T cells found in normal skin.

RNA, once extracted, was reverse transcribed into cDNA for use as the sequencing template. The table came from immunoSEQ multiplex PCR; TCRdb's copy has only in-frame clones and leaves some out. The data show 140,000 or so clones, approximately 65% seen once. The CDR3 spans 14 residues. Germline CDR1 reads SGHDT; CDR2 reads YYEEEE. Trimming cost V 2 bases and J 0 bases, with 9 bases left between them. Investigators sorted PBMCs to obtain both CD4+ and CD8+ T cells. The rearrangement uses TRBV5-6 and TRBJ2-7, with D perhaps matching TRBD2 (6 bases). Specimen: CD8+ T cells sorted from blood. The sequence derives from a human donor in good health. CDR3 protein: CASSFGDFSYEQYF. CDR3 bases: TGTGCCAGCAGCTTCGGGGACTTCTCCTACGAGCAGTACTTC.